This T cell receptor beta chain was identified during a study of OX40 agonist ivuxolimab in advanced cancers. As for the study in general: Patients were treated with intravenous ivuxolimab, dosed at 0.01 to 10 mg/kg and infused every 2 weeks. Patients receiving dose escalation had hepatocellular carcinoma, melanoma, renal cell or head and neck cancer.

The CDR3 spans 12 residues. Trimming took 7 bases from V and 3 from J, leaving 8 bases between them. Per the germline V gene, CDR1 is SNHLY and CDR2 is FYNNEI. Only in-frame clones appear in the TCRdb table, and some are missing; sequencing was by immunoSEQ multiplex PCR. This table holds over 75,000 clones, approximately 89% found once. This TCR was recovered from an adult with an advanced solid tumor such as melanoma, head and neck, liver or kidney cancer. This specimen consisted of CD4+ or CD8+ T cells sorted from blood, obtained in a trial of the OX40 agonist ivuxolimab. J is TRBJ2-3 and V is TRBV2; D call uncertain. The DNA of the CDR3 is TGTGCCAGCAAATTCCTAACAGATACGCAGTATTTT. It translates to CASKFLTDTQYF. The entire variable domain, with the rest obtained from reference TRBV2 and TRBJ2-3, is as follows: EPEVTQTPSHQVTQMGQEVILRCVPISNHLYFYWYRQILGQKVEFLVSFYNNEISEKSEIFDDQFSVERPDGSNFTLKIRSTKLEDSAMYFCASKFLTDTQYFGPGTRLTVL.